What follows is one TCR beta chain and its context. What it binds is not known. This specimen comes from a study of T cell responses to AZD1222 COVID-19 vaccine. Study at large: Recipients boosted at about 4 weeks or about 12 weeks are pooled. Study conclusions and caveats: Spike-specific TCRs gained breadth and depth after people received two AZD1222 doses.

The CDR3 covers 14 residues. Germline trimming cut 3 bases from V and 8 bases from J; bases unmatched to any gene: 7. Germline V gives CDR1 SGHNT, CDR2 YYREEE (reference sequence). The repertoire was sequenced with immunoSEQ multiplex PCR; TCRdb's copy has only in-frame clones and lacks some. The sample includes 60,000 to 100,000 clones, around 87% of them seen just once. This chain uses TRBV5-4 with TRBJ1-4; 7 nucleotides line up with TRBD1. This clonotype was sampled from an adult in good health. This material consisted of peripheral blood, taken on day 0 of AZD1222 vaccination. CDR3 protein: CASSSTGSQEKLFF. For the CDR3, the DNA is TGTGCCAGCAGCTCGACAGGGTCACAGGAAAAACTGTTTTTT.